The entry below describes one TCR beta chain. Germline CDR1 and CDR2: MNHEY and SMNVEV (reference sequence). CDR3 length: 15 amino acids. Trimming removed 0 bases at V and 4 bases at J, with 12 bases between. This record comes from a study of control samples from healthy donors and cancer patients. This table comes from immunoSEQ multiplex PCR, and its TCRdb copy is limited to in-frame clones, with some not included. The sample has just under 150,000 clones, more than 90% seen once. The clonotype originates from a young man in good health. The sequencing sample was made of blood. This chain links TRBV27 with TRBJ1-2; D may be TRBD1 (5 bases). The CDR3 coding sequence is TGTGCCAGCAGTTTATCCCGGGGGTCGGGCTATGGCTACACCTTC. It codes for CASSLSRGSGYGYTF.